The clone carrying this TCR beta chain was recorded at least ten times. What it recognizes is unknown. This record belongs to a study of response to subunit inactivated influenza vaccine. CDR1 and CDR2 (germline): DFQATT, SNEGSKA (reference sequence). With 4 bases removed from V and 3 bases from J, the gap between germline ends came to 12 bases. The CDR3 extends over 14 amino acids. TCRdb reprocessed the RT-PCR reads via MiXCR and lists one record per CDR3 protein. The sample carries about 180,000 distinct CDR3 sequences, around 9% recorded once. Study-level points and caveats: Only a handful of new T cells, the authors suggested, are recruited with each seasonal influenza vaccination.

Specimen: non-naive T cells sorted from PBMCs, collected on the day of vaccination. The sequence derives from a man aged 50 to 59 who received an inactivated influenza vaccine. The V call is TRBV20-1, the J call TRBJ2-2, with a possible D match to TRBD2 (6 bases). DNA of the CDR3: TGCAGTGCTAAGGCGGGACCCTACACCGGGGAGCTGTTTTTT. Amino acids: CSAKAGPYTGELFF.